The clone carrying this TCR beta chain was found once. Its antigen is currently unknown. Other DNA sequences in this sample translate to the same CDR3. CD45RO-negative, CCR7-selected cells formed the naive CD8 fraction, which excluded terminally differentiated effector memory CD45RA+ cells. Assay: immunoSEQ multiplex PCR; the TCRdb copy retains only in-frame clones and omits some. The table lists roughly 890,000 clones, 80% to 95% of them singletons. This sample is part of a study of shared clonotypes between healthy human individuals. General study findings and limits: Clonotypes shared by all four sorted-subset donors had higher generation probabilities than non-shared clonotypes. Sequencing of the sorted subsets was shown by rarefaction to be incomplete despite large depth. The donor pool, a small one, limited the genetic and exposure-history diversity represented.

The CDR3 has 12 residues. Germline V gives CDR1 SGHNT, CDR2 YYREEE (reference sequence). The V and J ends lost 2 bases and 0 bases respectively, with 1 base between them. Sequencing was carried out using naive CD8+ T cells sorted from blood. The sequence derives from a man between 25 and 39 years old in good health. The V gene is TRBV5-4, the J gene TRBJ2-3; D uncertain. This CDR3 reads CASSFSTDTQYF. CDR3 DNA: TGTGCCAGCAGCTTTAGCACAGATACGCAGTATTTT.